This T cell receptor (beta chain) was documented in a study of control samples from healthy donors and cancer patients (dated by TCRdb to between 2020 and 2021). Including the terminal cysteine and phenylalanine, the CDR3 comprises 15 residues. Only the CDR3 portion is preserved as DNA: 45 bases, with reading frame beginning at the first base. From the germline V gene, CDR1 is SGHTA and CDR2 is FQGNSA. Cut back by 5 bases and 7 bases, the V and J ends lie 21 bases apart. Concerning this clone itself: The antigen this receptor binds is unknown. One base away there is no much larger clone; base qualities are not given.

Library creation used the immunoSEQ multiplex PCR assay. TCRdb took over this immuneACCESS table, retaining in-frame rearrangements with V and J assigned. Such tables are incomplete; in checked studies, under half of the missing clones stem from an unresolved V gene, and the remainder is unexplained. The sample table shows about 130,000 clones, and 92% are seen once. The ten largest clones represent over 2% of the sample. The receptor was derived from a woman in her fifties or sixties in good health. The sample taken for sequencing was blood. The sequence is built from TRBV7-2 and TRBJ2-7; the D gene remains uncertain. The nucleotide sequence is TGTGCCAGCAGCCCTAACATCACACCGGCAGAAGAGCAGTACTTC. The resulting protein is CASSPNITPAEEQYF.